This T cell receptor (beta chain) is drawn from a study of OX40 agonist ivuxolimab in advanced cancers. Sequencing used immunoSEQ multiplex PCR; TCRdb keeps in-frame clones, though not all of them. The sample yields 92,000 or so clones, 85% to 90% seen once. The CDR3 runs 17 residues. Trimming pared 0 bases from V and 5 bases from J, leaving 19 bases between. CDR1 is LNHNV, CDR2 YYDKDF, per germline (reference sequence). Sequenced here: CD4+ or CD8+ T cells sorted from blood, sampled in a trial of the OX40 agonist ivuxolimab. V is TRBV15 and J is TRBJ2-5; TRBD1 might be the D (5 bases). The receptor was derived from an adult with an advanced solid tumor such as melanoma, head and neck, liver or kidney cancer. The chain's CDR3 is CATSRDNLAAKGETQYF. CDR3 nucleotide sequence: TGTGCCACCAGCAGAGATAATCTGGCCGCGAAGGGGGAGACCCAGTACTTC.